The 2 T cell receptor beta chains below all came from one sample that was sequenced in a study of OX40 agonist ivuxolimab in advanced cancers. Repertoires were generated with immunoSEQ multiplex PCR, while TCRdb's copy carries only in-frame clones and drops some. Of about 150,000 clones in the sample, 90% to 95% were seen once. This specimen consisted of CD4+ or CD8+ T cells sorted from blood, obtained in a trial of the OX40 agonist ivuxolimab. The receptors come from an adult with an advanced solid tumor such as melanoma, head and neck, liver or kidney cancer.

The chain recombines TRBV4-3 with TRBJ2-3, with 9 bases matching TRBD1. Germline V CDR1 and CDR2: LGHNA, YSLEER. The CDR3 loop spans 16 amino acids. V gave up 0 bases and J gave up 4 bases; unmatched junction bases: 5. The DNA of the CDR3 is TGCGCCAGCAGCCAAGAAGGGACAGGGTTTTCAGATACGCAGTATTTT. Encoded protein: CASSQEGTGFSDTQYF.

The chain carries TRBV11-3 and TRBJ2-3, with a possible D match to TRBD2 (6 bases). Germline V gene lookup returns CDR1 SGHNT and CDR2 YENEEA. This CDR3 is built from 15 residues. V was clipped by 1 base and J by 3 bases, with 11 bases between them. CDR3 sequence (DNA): TGTGCCAGCAGCTTAGGGGGACTCCGAACAGATACGCAGTATTTT. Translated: CASSLGGLRTDTQYF. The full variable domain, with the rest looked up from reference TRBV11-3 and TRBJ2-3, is EAGVVQSPRYKIIEKKQPVAFWCNPISGHNTLYWYLQNLGQGPELLIRYENEEAVDDSQLPKDRFSAERLKGVDSTLKIQPAELGDSAVYLCASSLGGLRTDTQYFGPGTRLTVL.